This section outlines one T cell receptor (beta chain) sequence together with its context. The record originates from a study of blood T cell repertoires in COVID-19. Study at large: Material from acute and convalescent COVID-19 was sourced from the United States, Italy and Spain. From T cells, B-cell-depleted T cells, or PBMCs came the material, which was cDNA or gDNA.

Participants spanned ages about 18 to 89 years and resided in 20 to 25 US areas. As originally analysed: Quantification of nucleated cells was approximated via reference gene primer amplification. Here immunoSEQ multiplex PCR was the method, and the copy in TCRdb shows in-frame clones only, minus some. The V and J calls and clone size come from that table; D and trimming were worked out from the DNA. In the table there are about 280,000 clones, 90% of which are singletons. Trimming left V 2 bases short and J 0 bases short, with 9 bases between. The CDR3 is 15 residues long. Germline-derived CDR1 and CDR2 are SGDLS and YYNGEE.

The source is a woman younger than 45 with acute COVID-19. The specimen sequenced was PBMCs or T cells enriched from blood (not recorded which). The rearrangement joins TRBV9 to TRBJ1-5, with a tentative D call TRBD1 (5 bases). CDR3 coding DNA: TGTGCCAGCAGCGTGGGCGGACATAGCAATCAGCCCCAGCATTTT. Residues: CASSVGGHSNQPQHF.